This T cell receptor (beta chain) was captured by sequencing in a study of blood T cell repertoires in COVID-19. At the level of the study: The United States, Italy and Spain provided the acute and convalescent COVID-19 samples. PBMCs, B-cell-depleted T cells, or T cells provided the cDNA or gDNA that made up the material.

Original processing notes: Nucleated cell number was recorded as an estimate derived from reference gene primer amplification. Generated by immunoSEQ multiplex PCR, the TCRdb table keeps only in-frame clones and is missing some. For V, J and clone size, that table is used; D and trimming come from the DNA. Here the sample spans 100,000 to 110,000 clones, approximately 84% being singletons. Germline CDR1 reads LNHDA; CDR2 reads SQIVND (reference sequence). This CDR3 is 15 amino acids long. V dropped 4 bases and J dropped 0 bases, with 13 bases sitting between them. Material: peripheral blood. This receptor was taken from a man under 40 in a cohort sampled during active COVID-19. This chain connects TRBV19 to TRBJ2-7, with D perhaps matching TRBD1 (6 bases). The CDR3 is CASSKRTETSYEQYF. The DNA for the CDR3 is TGTGCCAGTAGTAAAAGGACAGAGACCTCCTACGAGCAGTACTTC.